Listed here are 28 T cell receptor beta chains from one sample, sequenced in a study of T cells after yellow fever vaccination. MiXCR was run by TCRdb on the 5' RACE reads, yielding one entry per CDR3 protein. This sample has about 170,000 distinct CDR3 sequences, with 11% found just once. The source was CD8+ T cells sorted from PBMCs, collected 15 days after the yellow fever booster vaccination. These receptors all come from a man between 18 and 29 years old who received the YFV17D yellow fever vaccine.

The rearrangement joins TRBV27 to TRBJ1-2, with 7 bases identical to TRBD1. Trimming cost V 3 bases and J 6 bases; bases outside gene matches: 4. This CDR3 is built from 13 residues. Germline lookup yields CDR1 MNHEY and CDR2 SMNVEV (reference sequence). The CDR3 loop is CASSFKGGHGYTF. The DNA of the CDR3 is TGTGCCAGCAGTTTCAAAGGGGGCCATGGCTACACCTTC.

This rearrangement joins TRBV7-9 to TRBJ2-3; possibly TRBD2 for D (5 bases). The CDR3 contains 14 residues. Germline V gives CDR1 SEHNR, CDR2 FQNEAQ (reference sequence). V gave up 3 bases and J gave up 2 bases, with 9 bases separating them. Written as DNA, the CDR3 is TGTGCCAGCAGCTTCTTCGGGGACACAGATACGCAGTATTTT. Amino acid sequence: CASSFFGDTDTQYF.

This chain uses TRBV7-8 with TRBJ2-1; possibly TRBD2 for D (6 bases). The length of the CDR3 is 12 residues. Germline V gene lookup returns CDR1 SGHVS and CDR2 FQNEAQ. Trimming removed 5 bases from V and 7 bases from J, with 9 bases in between. The CDR3 reads CASSVGSNEQFF. In nucleotides, the CDR3 is TGTGCCAGCAGCGTCGGGAGTAATGAGCAGTTCTTC.

The V and J genes are TRBV12-3 or TRBV12-4 and TRBJ2-5, with D perhaps given as TRBD1 or TRBD2 (5 bases each). Trimming removed 3 bases from V and 5 bases from J, with 13 bases in between. This CDR3 region has 14 residues. The CDR3, as DNA: TGTGCCAGCAGTTTTGGGGGAGTCCCGGAGACCCAGTACTTC. Translation gives CASSFGGVPETQYF.

This clonotype showed up just a few times. The chain employs TRBV7-2 and TRBJ2-1; the match to TRBD2 covers 11 bases. Germline V gives CDR1 SGHTA, CDR2 FQGNSA. The CDR3 is 14 amino acids. J lost 10 bases, V lost 9 bases, and 11 bases had no gene match. In nucleotides, the CDR3 is TGTGCCAGGAGGGCTAGCGGGGGGAGGGAGGAGCAGTTCTTC. Encoded protein: CARRASGGREEQFF.

The sample holds a few counts of this clonotype. The chain is built from TRBV12-3 or TRBV12-4 and TRBJ2-7, with 8 positions matching TRBD1. This CDR3 region has 13 residues. J was trimmed by 6 bases and V by 6 bases; bases with no gene match: 7. As DNA, the CDR3 is TGTGCCAGCAGGGGGGGACAGGCGATCGAGCAGTACTTC. It yields the protein CASRGGQAIEQYF.

This rearrangement joins TRBV5-1 to TRBJ2-1; 8 nucleotides agree with TRBD1. Per germline, CDR1 SGHRS and CDR2 YFSETQ. The CDR3 spans 14 residues. With V trimmed by 3 bases and J by 7 bases, 6 bases remained unmatched. CDR3 sequence reads: CASSSGTGGNEQFF. In DNA, the CDR3 is TGCGCCAGCAGCTCTGGGACAGGTGGGAATGAGCAGTTCTTC.

CDR3 loop: CASSLWPGYEQYV. CDR3 bases: TGTGCCAGCAGTTTATGGCCCGGCTACGAGCAGTACGTC. The chain recombines TRBV28 with TRBJ2-7; D not resolved. The CDR3 is made up of 13 amino acids. V was cut by 0 bases and J by 3 bases, with 6 bases left in between. Germline V gene lookup returns CDR1 MDHEN and CDR2 SYDVKM.

In its sample, this clonotype was seen a few times. The chain joins TRBV4-2 to TRBJ2-7; the D is unclear. V was cut by 0 bases and J by 0 bases, with 9 bases left in between. CDR1 and CDR2 (germline): LGHNA, YNFKEQ. The CDR3 has 15 amino acids. The CDR3 protein is CASSQDPGDSYEQYF. CDR3 in DNA: TGTGCCAGCAGCCAAGATCCAGGAGACTCCTACGAGCAGTACTTC.

V usage is TRBV9 and J usage is TRBJ2-7, with 8 nucleotides matching TRBD1. The CDR3 has 15 residues. Germline V CDR1 and CDR2: SGDLS, YYNGEE. V shed 4 bases, J shed 3 bases, and the junction held 9 bases outside the gene matches. CDR3 coding DNA: TGTGCCAGCAGCCCAGGACAGGGAGTGATCTACGAGCAGTACTTC. Translation: CASSPGQGVIYEQYF. Filled out from reference TRBV9 and TRBJ2-7, the complete variable domain reads DSGVTQTPKHLITATGQRVTLRCSPRSGDLSVYWYQQSLDQGLQFLIQYYNGEERAKGNILERFSAQQFPDLHSELNLSSLELGDSALYFCASSPGQGVIYEQYFGPGTRLTVT.

This clonotype appeared a few times. The chain is built from TRBV7-9 and TRBJ2-7, with 10 bases lining up with TRBD1. CDR1 SEHNR and CDR2 FQNEAQ come from the germline V gene (reference sequence). The V gene end was trimmed by 5 bases and the J gene end by 4 bases; junction bases not matched to a gene: 5. The CDR3 covers 14 residues. The CDR3: CASSPRTGGYEQYF. Here the CDR3 DNA reads TGTGCCAGCAGCCCCCGGACAGGGGGTTACGAGCAGTACTTC.

The table lists this clonotype with a few counts. V usage is TRBV4-1 and J usage is TRBJ2-2, with TRBD2 matching over 10 bases. The junction had 14 bases not matched to a gene; V was cut back by 4 bases and J by 6 bases. The CDR3 spans 18 residues. Germline CDR1 reads MGHRA; CDR2 reads YSYEKL. CDR3 region: CASSPQGTSGTPSGELFF. CDR3 nucleotide sequence: TGCGCCAGCAGCCCCCAGGGAACTAGCGGGACACCTTCCGGGGAGCTGTTTTTT.

The chain employs TRBV6-5 and TRBJ1-4; D gene ambiguous. Germline CDR1 MNHEY, CDR2 SVGAGI. The V and J ends lost 5 bases and 7 bases respectively, with 11 bases between them. This CDR3 has 13 amino acids. This chain's CDR3 is CASSTTVGEKLFF. The DNA for the CDR3 is TGTGCCAGCAGTACGACGGTGGGTGAAAAACTGTTTTTT.

The chain is built from TRBV6-6 and TRBJ2-2; 7 bases align to TRBD1. This CDR3 contains 16 residues. CDR1 and CDR2 (germline): MNHNY, SVGAGI (reference sequence). The V segment lost 1 base and the J segment 5 bases; nucleotides outside the gene matches: 7. Here the CDR3 reads CASSYFPGTATGELFF. CDR3 bases: TGTGCCAGCAGTTACTTCCCCGGGACAGCAACCGGGGAGCTGTTTTTT.

The chain couples TRBV7-3 to TRBJ2-3; 15 nucleotides match TRBD2. The length of the CDR3 is 15 residues. Trimming cost V 4 bases and J 7 bases; bases outside gene matches: 3. Germline lookup yields CDR1 SGHTA and CDR2 FQGTGA. CDR3 amino acids: CASSWTSGGENTQYF. As DNA, the CDR3 is TGTGCCAGCAGCTGGACTAGCGGGGGGGAAAATACGCAGTATTTT.

Only a few counts were recorded for this clonotype. This sequence joins TRBV11-2 and TRBJ1-5, with 7 bases fitting TRBD1. This CDR3 is built from 15 residues. Germline V gene lookup returns CDR1 SGHAT and CDR2 FQNNGV. The V gene end was trimmed by 1 base and the J gene end by 7 bases; junction bases not matched to a gene: 7. The DNA of the CDR3 is TGTGCCAGCAGCTTAGGACAGGGCATTCCGCAGCCCCAGCATTTT. It yields the protein CASSLGQGIPQPQHF.

The chain combines TRBV6-5 with TRBJ1-3; TRBD1 might be the D (6 bases). The CDR3 has 12 amino acids. Trimming took 10 bases from V and 2 from J, leaving 9 bases between them. The V gene's germline CDR1 is MNHEY and CDR2 SVGAGI. The CDR3 region has the DNA TGTGCCACTAGGGGGGCTGGAAACACCATATATTTT. Residues: CATRGAGNTIYF.

The chain has TRBV5-1 and TRBJ2-5; TRBD2 aligns across 8 bases. CDR3 size: 13 residues. The germline V gene encodes CDR1 SGHRS and CDR2 YFSETQ. J lost 5 bases, V lost 4 bases, and 4 bases had no gene match. CDR3 region: CASSRRGGETQYF. The DNA for the CDR3 is TGCGCCAGCAGCCGACGGGGGGGTGAGACCCAGTACTTC. Full variable domain (outside the CDR3, taken from reference TRBV5-1 and TRBJ2-5): KAGVTQTPRYLIKTRGQQVTLSCSPISGHRSVSWYQQTPGQGLQFLFEYFSETQRNKGNFPGRFSGRQFSNSRSEMNVSTLELGDSALYLCASSRRGGETQYFGPGTRLLVL.

This clonotype has a handful of counts. The chain has TRBV29-1 and TRBJ2-7; 12 nucleotides align to TRBD2. This CDR3 has 13 residues. V gave up 4 bases and J gave up 2 bases; unmatched junction bases: 0. Looked up from germline, CDR1 is SQVTM and CDR2 is ANQGSEA. The CDR3 coding sequence is TGCAGCGTTGGACTAGCGGGGGCCTACGAGCAGTACTTC. The encoded protein is CSVGLAGAYEQYF.

This clonotype was counted between two and nine times. The chain recombines TRBV6-5 with TRBJ1-1; D might be TRBD1 (6 bases). V shed 0 bases and J shed 6 bases, with 11 bases lying between them. Looked up from germline, CDR1 is MNHEY and CDR2 is SVGAGI. The CDR3 extends over 14 amino acids. CDR3 region: CASSYSRGRSEAFF. As DNA, the CDR3 is TGTGCCAGCAGTTACTCACGGGGGCGATCTGAAGCTTTCTTT.

This clonotype showed up just a few times. V is TRBV29-1 and J is TRBJ2-5; D may match TRBD1 or TRBD2 (5 bases each). This CDR3 spans 15 amino acids. Germline lookup yields CDR1 SQVTM and CDR2 ANQGSEA. V gave up 1 base and J gave up 2 bases, with 14 bases separating them. Here the CDR3 DNA reads TGCAGCGTTGAAGTGAGGGGACGAGAACAAGAGACCCAGTACTTC. This encodes CSVEVRGREQETQYF.

This clonotype was recorded a few times. This sequence joins TRBV18 and TRBJ2-4, with D hard to call. CDR3 size: 17 residues. The V gene's germline CDR1 is KGHSH and CDR2 LQKENI. V was trimmed by 3 bases and J by 1 base, leaving 16 bases between them. The CDR3 DNA reads TGTGCCAGCTCACCGTTAGGATCCCTATCGGCCAAAAACATTCAGTACTTC. The encoded protein is CASSPLGSLSAKNIQYF.

The chain is built from TRBV7-6 and TRBJ2-1, with D unresolved. Germline V gene lookup returns CDR1 SGHVS and CDR2 FNYEAQ. The CDR3 has 12 amino acids. V lost 8 bases, J lost 4 bases, and 9 bases lay in between. CDR3 bases: TGTGCCAGCCAAGGCTGGTACAATGAGCAGTTCTTC. It specifies CASQGWYNEQFF.

This clonotype appeared a few times. CDR3 nucleotide sequence: TGTGCCAGCAGCCCCAGACAGGGAAGTCAAGAGACCCAGTACTTC. It yields the protein CASSPRQGSQETQYF. This rearrangement joins TRBV5-6 to TRBJ2-5; 7 bases are a match to TRBD1. Germline assignment: CDR1 SGHDT and CDR2 YYEEEE. V shed 4 bases, J shed 2 bases, and the junction held 8 bases outside the gene matches. CDR3 length: 15 amino acids.

The chain carries TRBV25-1 and TRBJ1-1; 9 bases map to TRBD1. Germline V lookup: CDR1 MGHDK, CDR2 SYGVNS. The CDR3 runs to 12 residues. V gave up 5 bases and J gave up 11 bases; unmatched junction bases: 6. The CDR3 sequence: CASSFDRGNAFF. The DNA for the CDR3 is TGTGCCAGCAGTTTTGACAGGGGGAACGCTTTCTTT.

The rearrangement links TRBV19 to TRBJ2-2; D unresolved. Between the trimmed V and J ends, which lost 1 base and 3 bases, there was a span of 6 bases. Germline CDR1 reads LNHDA; CDR2 reads SQIVND (reference sequence). CDR3 length: 14 residues. The CDR3 region has the DNA TGTGCCAGTAGTATAGTGGGCTACACCGGGGAGCTGTTTTTT. This encodes CASSIVGYTGELFF.

This clonotype was counted a single time. The rearrangement joins TRBV6-2 or TRBV6-3 to TRBJ2-6; D perhaps matches TRBD1 (6 bases). Germline V gene lookup returns CDR1 MNHEY and CDR2 SVGEGT. This CDR3 is 15 amino acids long. The V gene lost 7 bases and the J gene lost 0 bases, with 10 bases spanning the gap. This CDR3 is CASNRQVSGANVLTF. The CDR3 DNA sequence: TGTGCCAGCAACCGACAGGTCTCTGGGGCCAACGTCCTGACTTTC.

The chain links TRBV6-2 or TRBV6-3 to TRBJ2-7; the match to TRBD1 covers 9 bases. Per germline, CDR1 MNHEY and CDR2 SVGEGT. This CDR3 comprises 13 residues. Trimming took 7 bases from V and 5 from J; bases not matched to a gene: 6. The CDR3 DNA is TGTGCCAGCAAAGGGACAGGGATAAACGAGCAGTACTTC. Its translation: CASKGTGINEQYF.